This TCR beta chain was documented in a study of molecular identifiers for immune sequencing clone quantification. This CDR3 region has 16 residues. Germline CDR1 is MGHRA and CDR2 is YSYEKL. V lost 1 base to trimming and J lost 1 base; unmatched junction nucleotides: 7. TCRdb reprocessed the PCR reads with MiXCR, giving one entry per CDR3 protein. The sample carries about 54,000 distinct CDR3 sequences, 20% to 25% recorded once. This clonotype was detected a few times. This sequence joins TRBV4-1 and TRBJ2-7; 7 bases are shared with TRBD1. This TCR was sampled from a human donor in good health. Some libraries in this study had Jurkat cell RNA spiked in. The sample comprised naive CD8+ T cells from blood, with Jurkat cell RNA spiked in. Noted subset: FACS-sorted CD8+CD4-CCR7+CD45RA+ naive T cells. This CDR3 reads CASSQVHRGRSYEQYF. CDR3 coding DNA: TGCGCCAGCAGCCAAGTTCACAGGGGCCGATCCTACGAGCAGTACTTC.